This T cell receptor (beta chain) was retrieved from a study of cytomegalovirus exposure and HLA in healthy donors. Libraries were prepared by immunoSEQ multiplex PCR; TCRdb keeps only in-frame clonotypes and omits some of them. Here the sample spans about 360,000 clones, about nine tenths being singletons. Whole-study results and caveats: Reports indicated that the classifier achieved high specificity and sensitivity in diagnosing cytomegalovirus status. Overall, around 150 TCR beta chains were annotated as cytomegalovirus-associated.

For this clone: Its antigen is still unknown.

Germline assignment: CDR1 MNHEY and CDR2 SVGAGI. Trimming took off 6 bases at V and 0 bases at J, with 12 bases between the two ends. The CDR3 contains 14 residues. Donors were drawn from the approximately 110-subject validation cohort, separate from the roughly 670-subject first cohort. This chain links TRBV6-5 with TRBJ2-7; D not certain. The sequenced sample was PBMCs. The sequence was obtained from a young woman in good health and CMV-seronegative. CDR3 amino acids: CASSLSFLSYEQYF. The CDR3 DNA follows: TGTGCCAGCAGCTTATCGTTTCTCTCCTACGAGCAGTACTTC.